A single sample is the source of the 8 T cell receptor beta chains below, sequenced in a study of T cell responses to AZD1222 COVID-19 vaccine (dated by TCRdb to 2020 to 2023). The intended sense of this specimen's time point label: about 28 days (+/-7) after the second vaccine dose. To prepare the library, the immunoSEQ multiplex PCR assay was applied. Not all clones reach the TCRdb copy of this immuneACCESS table, which keeps in-frame sequences only. Checked studies attribute under half of the gap to unresolved V genes and leave the rest unexplained. In all, the sample holds roughly 170,000 clones, and approximately 94% of those were seen once. The ten top clones hold under 2% of the sample. The sequenced sample was peripheral blood, obtained 28 days after the second AZD1222 dose. These receptors originate from an adult who received the AZD1222 COVID-19 vaccine.

The chain combines TRBV5-4 with TRBJ2-5; the D is unclear. The CDR3 runs to 14 residues. CDR1 and CDR2 (germline): SGHNT, YYREEE (reference sequence). The V end was cut by 5 bases, the J end by 3 bases, with 14 bases between. CDR3 sequence (DNA): TGTGCCAGCAGTATAGGCCGGGCAGAAGAGACCCAGTACTTC. Its protein product is CASSIGRAEETQYF.

The J gene is TRBJ1-5, the V gene TRBV30; the D is unclear. V was shortened by 8 bases and J by 7 bases, with 24 bases between the two germline ends. CDR3 length: 15 amino acids. Germline CDR1 and CDR2: GTSNPN and SVGIG (reference sequence). The CDR3, as DNA: TGTGCCCTCGGGAATGTAAATGGGCTCGGGCAGCCCCAGCATTTT. It specifies CALGNVNGLGQPQHF.

Comments on this clone: A junction end diverges from the germline sequence, so it may reflect a read error. The chain joins TRBV12-3 or TRBV12-4 to TRBJ2-2; D perhaps matches TRBD2 (5 bases). This CDR3 contains 13 residues. CDR3 sequence reads: CASTLLDTGELFF. The CDR3 DNA sequence: TGTGCCAGCACTTTACTAGACACCGGGGAGCTGTTTTTT.

The chain links TRBV30 to TRBJ1-2; no firm D call. The germline V and J ends were trimmed by 0 bases and 2 bases, with 13 bases remaining between them. CDR3 size: 15 residues. The germline V gene has CDR1 GTSNPN and CDR2 SVGIG (reference sequence). Here the CDR3 DNA reads TGTGCCTGGAGTGTACAGCCAAATTTGAACTATGGCTACACCTTC. Encoded protein: CAWSVQPNLNYGYTF. The variable domain in full, with the rest retrieved from reference TRBV30 and TRBJ1-2, is SQTIHQWPATLVQPVGSPLSLECTVEGTSNPNLYWYRQAAGRGLQLLFYSVGIGQISSEVPQNLSASRPQDRQFILSSKKLLLSDSGFYLCAWSVQPNLNYGYTFGSGTRLTVV.

The chain couples TRBV19 to TRBJ2-7; D is unresolved. The CDR3 consists of 13 residues. V dropped 7 bases and J dropped 2 bases, with 12 bases sitting between them. Per the germline V gene, CDR1 is LNHDA and CDR2 is SQIVND (reference sequence). In DNA, the CDR3 is TGTGCCAGTACCGGCAGGCCCCCCTACGAGCAGTACTTC. It translates to CASTGRPPYEQYF.

The genes are TRBV19 and TRBJ2-6; D is possibly TRBD1 (5 bases). Germline V CDR1 and CDR2: LNHDA, SQIVND (reference sequence). V lost 4 bases, J lost 0 bases, and 10 bases lay in between. This CDR3 spans 16 amino acids. The CDR3 DNA is TGTGCCAGTAGTAATGACAGCCTCTCTGGGGCCAACGTCCTGACTTTC. Its protein product is CASSNDSLSGANVLTF.

The rearrangement joins TRBV27 to TRBJ2-1; 7 nucleotides align to TRBD2. Unmatched junction bases numbered 6, after V lost 3 bases and J lost 7 bases. The CDR3 runs 14 residues. Germline CDR1 reads MNHEY; CDR2 reads SMNVEV (reference sequence). CDR3 DNA: TGTGCCAGCAGTTTCCCGGGAGGCTCAAATGAGCAGTTCTTC. Its translation is CASSFPGGSNEQFF.

This chain links TRBV11-2 with TRBJ1-1; D unresolved. V gave up 3 bases and J gave up 4 bases, with 18 bases separating them. The CDR3 is made up of 16 amino acids. Germline lookup yields CDR1 SGHAT and CDR2 FQNNGV. The CDR3 loop reads CASSFQKGSIGTEAFF. CDR3 in DNA: TGTGCCAGCAGCTTCCAAAAGGGATCGATTGGCACTGAAGCTTTCTTT.